Given below is one T cell receptor beta chain in context. Its antigen is still unknown. Measured with immunoSEQ multiplex PCR; TCRdb has only the in-frame clones, and not every one. The table has about 58,000 clones, roughly 80% seen once. The record originates from a study of OX40 agonist ivuxolimab in advanced cancers. Study background: A diagnosis of hepatocellular carcinoma, melanoma, renal cell or head and neck cancer was present in dose-escalation patients. Whole-study findings and limits: On average, CD8+ T cells had more expanded clones than CD4+.

The germline V gene encodes CDR1 SGHTA and CDR2 FQGNSA. The junction had 9 bases not matched to a gene; V was cut back by 3 bases and J by 11 bases. CDR3 length: 13 amino acids. The source of this sequence is an adult with an advanced solid tumor such as melanoma, head and neck, liver or kidney cancer. The rearrangement joins TRBV7-2 to TRBJ1-1; 7 positions match TRBD1. Specimen: CD4+ or CD8+ T cells sorted from blood, collected in a trial of the OX40 agonist ivuxolimab. The CDR3 loop reads CASSFGQVQRAFF. For the CDR3, the DNA is TGTGCCAGCAGCTTCGGACAGGTGCAAAGGGCTTTCTTT.